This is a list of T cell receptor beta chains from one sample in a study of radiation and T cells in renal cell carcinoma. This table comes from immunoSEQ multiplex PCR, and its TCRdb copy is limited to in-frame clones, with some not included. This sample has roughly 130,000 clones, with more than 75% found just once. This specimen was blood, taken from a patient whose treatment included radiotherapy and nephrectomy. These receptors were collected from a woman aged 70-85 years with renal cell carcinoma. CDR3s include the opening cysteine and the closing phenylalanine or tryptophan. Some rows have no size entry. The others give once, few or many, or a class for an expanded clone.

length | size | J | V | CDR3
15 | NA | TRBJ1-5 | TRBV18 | CASSPGQGWGQPQHF
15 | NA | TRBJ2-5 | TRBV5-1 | CASSLGLAVGETQYF
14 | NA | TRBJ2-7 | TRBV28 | CASSHRGGSYEQYF
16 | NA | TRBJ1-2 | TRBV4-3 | CASSQVMGPPFYGYTF
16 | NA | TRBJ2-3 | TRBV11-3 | CASSRGRGLSRDTQYF
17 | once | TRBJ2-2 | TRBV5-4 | CASSPRVAGGHTGELFF
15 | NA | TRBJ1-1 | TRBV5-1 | CASSRGGTENTEAFF
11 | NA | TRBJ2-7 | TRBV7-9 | CASSPLKEQYF
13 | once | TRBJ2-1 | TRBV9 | CASSVGELNEQFF
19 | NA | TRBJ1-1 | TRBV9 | CASSAAPLRASGWDTEAFF
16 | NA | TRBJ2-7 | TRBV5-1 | CASSPVPGQGSYEQYF
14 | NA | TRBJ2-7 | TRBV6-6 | CASSRQGMTYEQYF
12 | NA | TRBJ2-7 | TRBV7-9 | CASSLGGRRQYF
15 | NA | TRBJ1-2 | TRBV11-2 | CASSLGAGVGYGYTF
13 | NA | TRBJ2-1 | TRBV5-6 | CASNKDRPHEQFF
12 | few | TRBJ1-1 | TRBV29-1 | CSVDSGVSEAFF
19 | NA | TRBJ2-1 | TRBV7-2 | CASSFRIPGLAGGQNEQFF
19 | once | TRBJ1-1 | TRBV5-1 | CASSPKLPGQGQMNTEAFF
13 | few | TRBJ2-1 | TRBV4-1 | CASSQVGASEQFF
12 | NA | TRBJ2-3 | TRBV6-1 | CASRVRADTQYF
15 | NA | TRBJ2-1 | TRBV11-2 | CASRSLAGVHNEQFF
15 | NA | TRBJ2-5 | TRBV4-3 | CASSQDLGAGETQYF
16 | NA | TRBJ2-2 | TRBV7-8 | CASSSWDKGNTGELFF
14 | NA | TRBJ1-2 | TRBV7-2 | CASSLDRGIAGYTF
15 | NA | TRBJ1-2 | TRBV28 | CASSRRVRLAYGYTF
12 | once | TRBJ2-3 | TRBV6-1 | CASSVEGTSQYF
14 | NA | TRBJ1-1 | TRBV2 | CASSTDGGGTEAFF
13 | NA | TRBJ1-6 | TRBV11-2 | CASSGAAYSPLHF
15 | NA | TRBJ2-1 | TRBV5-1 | CASSLVPGSYNEQFF
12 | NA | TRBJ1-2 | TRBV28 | CASTFAGQGYTF
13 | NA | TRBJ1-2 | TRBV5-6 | CASSLTPSDGYTF
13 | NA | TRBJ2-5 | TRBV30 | CAWDRVARETQYF
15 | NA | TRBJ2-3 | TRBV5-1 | CASSLTGGSTDTQYF
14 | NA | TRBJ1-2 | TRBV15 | CATSRDIRGRGYTF
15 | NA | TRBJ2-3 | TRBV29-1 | CSVGPPGAVSDTQYF
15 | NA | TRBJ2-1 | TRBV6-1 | CASSESQGATHEQFF
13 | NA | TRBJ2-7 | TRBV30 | CAWSVTLFGEQYF
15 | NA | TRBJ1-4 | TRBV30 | CAWTPLQGAGEKLFF
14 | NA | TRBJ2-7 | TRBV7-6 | CASSPGPSSYEQYF
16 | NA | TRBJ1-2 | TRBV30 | CAWSVKYYTLNYGYTF
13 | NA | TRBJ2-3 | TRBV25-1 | CASSAGGTDTQYF
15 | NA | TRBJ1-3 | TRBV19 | CASSTNTGPGNTIYF
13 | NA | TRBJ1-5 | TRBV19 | CASTPTANQPQHF
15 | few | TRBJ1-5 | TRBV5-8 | CASSPGTDPREPQHF
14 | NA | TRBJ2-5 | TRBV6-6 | CASSFSGGWETQYF
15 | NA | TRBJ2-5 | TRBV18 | CASSRGPGGRETQYF
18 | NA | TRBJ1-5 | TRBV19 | CASSHRSRDSGGNQPQHF
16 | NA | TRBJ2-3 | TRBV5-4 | CASSPPFGGGPDTQYF
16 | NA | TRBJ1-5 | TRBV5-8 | CASSLGGAPRNQPQHF
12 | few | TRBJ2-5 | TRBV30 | CAWGRDRETQYF
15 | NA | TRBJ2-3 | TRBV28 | CASSLWGKGGDTQYF
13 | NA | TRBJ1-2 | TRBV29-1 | CSVPRGFSYGYTF